This T cell receptor beta chain was documented in a study of T cell clones after liver transplantation. Details on this clone: Its antigen remains unknown.

General observations from the study: Graft donor-reactive T cells possibly entered the graft instead of undergoing deletion. Circulating graft-donor-reactive CD4 TCRbeta sequences fell significantly post-transplant in most of the 8 subjects.

TCRdb's table, derived via immunoSEQ multiplex PCR, lists solely in-frame clones and lacks some. This sample carries 75,000 to 85,000 clones, around four fifths of them seen once, and the ten largest clones take 2.5% to 3.5%. The CDR3 runs to 11 residues. Between the trimmed V and J ends, which lost 6 bases and 5 bases, there was a span of 10 bases. The germline V gene has CDR1 SQVTM and CDR2 ANQGSEA. V gene TRBV29-1 combines with J gene TRBJ2-5; D not resolved. Material: CD4+ T cells from blood, obtained at the 22-month timepoint. The receptor comes from a human patient who received a liver transplant. Some T cells may trace back to the graft donor. The CDR3 DNA sequence: TGCAGCGTGGAAACCGGGGAGACCCAGTACTTC. Protein sequence: CSVETGETQYF.